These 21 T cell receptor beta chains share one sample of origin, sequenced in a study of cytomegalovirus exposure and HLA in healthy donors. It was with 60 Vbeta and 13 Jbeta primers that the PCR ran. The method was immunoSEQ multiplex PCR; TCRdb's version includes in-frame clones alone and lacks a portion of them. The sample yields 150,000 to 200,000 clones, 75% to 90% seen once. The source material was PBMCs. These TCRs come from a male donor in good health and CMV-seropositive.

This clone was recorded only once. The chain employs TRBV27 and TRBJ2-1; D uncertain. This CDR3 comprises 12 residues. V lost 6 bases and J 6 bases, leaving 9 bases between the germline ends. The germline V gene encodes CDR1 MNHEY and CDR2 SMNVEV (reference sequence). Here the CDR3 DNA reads TGTGCCAGCAGCCCGGGTTTCAATGAGCAGTTCTTC. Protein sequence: CASSPGFNEQFF.

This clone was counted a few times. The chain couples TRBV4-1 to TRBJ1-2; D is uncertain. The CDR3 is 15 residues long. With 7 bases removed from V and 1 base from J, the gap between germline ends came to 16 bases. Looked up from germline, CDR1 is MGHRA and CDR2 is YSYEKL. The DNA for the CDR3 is TGCGCCAGCAACCTGACACCTATGCTTAACTATGGCTACACCTTC. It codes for CASNLTPMLNYGYTF.

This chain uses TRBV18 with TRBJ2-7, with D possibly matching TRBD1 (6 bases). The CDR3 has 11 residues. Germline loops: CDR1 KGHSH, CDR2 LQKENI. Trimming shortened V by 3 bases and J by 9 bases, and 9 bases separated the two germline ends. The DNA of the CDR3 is TGTGCCAGCTCACCGAAACAGGGGCAGTACTTC. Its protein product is CASSPKQGQYF.

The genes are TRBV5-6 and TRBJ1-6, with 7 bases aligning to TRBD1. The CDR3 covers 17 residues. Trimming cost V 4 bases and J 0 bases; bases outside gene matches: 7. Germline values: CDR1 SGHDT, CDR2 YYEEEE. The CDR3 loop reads CASSPDRAGSYNSPLHF. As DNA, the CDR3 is TGTGCCAGCAGCCCAGACAGGGCGGGCTCCTATAATTCACCCCTCCACTTT.

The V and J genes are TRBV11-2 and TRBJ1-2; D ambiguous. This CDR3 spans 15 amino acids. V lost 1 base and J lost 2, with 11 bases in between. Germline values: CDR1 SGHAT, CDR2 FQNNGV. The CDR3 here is CASSLGPDGNYGYTF. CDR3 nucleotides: TGTGCCAGCAGCTTAGGACCCGACGGGAACTATGGCTACACCTTC.

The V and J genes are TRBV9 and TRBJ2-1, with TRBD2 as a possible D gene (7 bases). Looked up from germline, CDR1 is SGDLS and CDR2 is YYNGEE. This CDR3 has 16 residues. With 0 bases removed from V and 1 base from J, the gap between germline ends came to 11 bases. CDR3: CASSVVGGLSYNEQFF. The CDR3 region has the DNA TGTGCCAGCAGCGTAGTGGGGGGGCTGTCCTACAATGAGCAGTTCTTC.

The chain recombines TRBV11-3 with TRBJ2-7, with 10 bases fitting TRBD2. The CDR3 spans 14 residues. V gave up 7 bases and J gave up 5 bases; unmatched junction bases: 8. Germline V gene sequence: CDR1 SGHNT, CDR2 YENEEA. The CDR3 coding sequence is TGTGCCAGCAACCCCGGACTAGCGGTCCACGAGCAGTACTTC. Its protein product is CASNPGLAVHEQYF.

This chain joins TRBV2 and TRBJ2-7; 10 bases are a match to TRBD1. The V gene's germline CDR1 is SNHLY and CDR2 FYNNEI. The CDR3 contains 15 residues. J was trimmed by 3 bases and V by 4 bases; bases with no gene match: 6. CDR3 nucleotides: TGTGCCAGCAGTGGGCCGGGACAGGGGCTCTACGAGCAGTACTTC. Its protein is CASSGPGQGLYEQYF. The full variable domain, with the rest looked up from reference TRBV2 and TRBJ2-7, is EPEVTQTPSHQVTQMGQEVILRCVPISNHLYFYWYRQILGQKVEFLVSFYNNEISEKSEIFDDQFSVERPDGSNFTLKIRSTKLEDSAMYFCASSGPGQGLYEQYFGPGTRLTVT.

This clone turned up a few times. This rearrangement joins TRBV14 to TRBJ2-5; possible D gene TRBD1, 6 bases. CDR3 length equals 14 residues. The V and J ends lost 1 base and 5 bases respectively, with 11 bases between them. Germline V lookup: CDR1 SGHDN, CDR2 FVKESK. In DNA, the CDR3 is TGTGCCAGCAGCCAAGTCCGGCAGGGGGAGACCCAGTACTTC. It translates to CASSQVRQGETQYF. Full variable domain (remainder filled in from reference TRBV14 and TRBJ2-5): EAGVTQFPSHSVIEKGQTVTLRCDPISGHDNLYWYRRVMGKEIKFLLHFVKESKQDESGMPNNRFLAERTGGTYSTLKVQPAELEDSGVYFCASSQVRQGETQYFGPGTRLLVL.

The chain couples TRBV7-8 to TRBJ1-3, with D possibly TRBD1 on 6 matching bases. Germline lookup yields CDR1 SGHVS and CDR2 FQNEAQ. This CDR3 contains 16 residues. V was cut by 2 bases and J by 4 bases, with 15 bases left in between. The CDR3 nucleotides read TGTGCCAGCAGCTTATTAATTACAGGGTTAGGAAACACCATATATTTT. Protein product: CASSLLITGLGNTIYF.

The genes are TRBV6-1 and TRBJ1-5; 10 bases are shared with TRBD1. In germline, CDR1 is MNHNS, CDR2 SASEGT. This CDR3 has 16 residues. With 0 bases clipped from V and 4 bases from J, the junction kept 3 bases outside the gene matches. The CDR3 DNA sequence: TGTGCCAGCAGTGAAGCGCTGGGACAGGGGAATCAGCCCCAGCATTTT. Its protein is CASSEALGQGNQPQHF.

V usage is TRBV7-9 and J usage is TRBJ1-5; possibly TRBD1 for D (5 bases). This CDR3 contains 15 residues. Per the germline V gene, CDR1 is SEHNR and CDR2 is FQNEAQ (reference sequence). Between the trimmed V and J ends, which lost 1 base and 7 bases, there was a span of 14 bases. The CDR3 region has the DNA TGTGCCAGCAGCTTAGATGGGGCCTCCATCCAGCCCCAGCATTTT. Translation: CASSLDGASIQPQHF. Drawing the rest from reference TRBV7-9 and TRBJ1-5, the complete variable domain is DTGVSQNPRHKITKRGQNVTFRCDPISEHNRLYWYRQTLGQGPEFLTYFQNEAQLEKSRLLSDRFSAERPKGSFSTLEIQRTEQGDSAMYLCASSLDGASIQPQHFGDGTRLSIL.

CDR3 sequence: CASSFSDKNTGELFF. CDR3 sequence (DNA): TGTGCCAGCAGCTTTAGTGACAAGAACACCGGGGAGCTGTTTTTT. This chain joins TRBV5-4 and TRBJ2-2; D unclear. The V end lost 2 bases, the J end lost 1 base, and 9 bases lay between the germline ends. Germline V CDR1 and CDR2: SGHNT, YYREEE (reference sequence). This CDR3 has 15 residues.

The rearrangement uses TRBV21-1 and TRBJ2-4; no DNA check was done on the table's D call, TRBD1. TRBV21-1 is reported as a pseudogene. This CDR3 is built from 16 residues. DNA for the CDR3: TGTGCCAGCAACATACACGAGTGGGCCCTGAAAAACATTCAGTACTTC. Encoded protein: CASNIHEWALKNIQYF.

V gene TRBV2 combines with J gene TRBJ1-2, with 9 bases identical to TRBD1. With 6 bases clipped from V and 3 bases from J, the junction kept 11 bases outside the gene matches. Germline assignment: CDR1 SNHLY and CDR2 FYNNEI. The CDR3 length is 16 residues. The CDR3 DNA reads TGTGCCAGCAGAGACCCGGGACAGGGCTTTCACTATGGCTACACCTTC. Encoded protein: CASRDPGQGFHYGYTF.

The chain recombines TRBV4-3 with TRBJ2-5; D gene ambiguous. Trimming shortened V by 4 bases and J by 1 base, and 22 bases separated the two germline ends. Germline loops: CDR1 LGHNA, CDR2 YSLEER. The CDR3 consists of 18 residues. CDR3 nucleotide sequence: TGCGCCAGCAGCCCCCCCAGAGTATTAAGCGAATTCCAAGAGACCCAGTACTTC. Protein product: CASSPPRVLSEFQETQYF.

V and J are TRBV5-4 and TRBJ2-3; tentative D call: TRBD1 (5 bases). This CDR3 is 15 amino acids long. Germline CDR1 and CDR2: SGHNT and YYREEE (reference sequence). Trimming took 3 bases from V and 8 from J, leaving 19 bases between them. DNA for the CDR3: TGTGCCAGCAGCTGGCCGGGTCTAAGGGGCGGTACGCAGTATTTT. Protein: CASSWPGLRGGTQYF.

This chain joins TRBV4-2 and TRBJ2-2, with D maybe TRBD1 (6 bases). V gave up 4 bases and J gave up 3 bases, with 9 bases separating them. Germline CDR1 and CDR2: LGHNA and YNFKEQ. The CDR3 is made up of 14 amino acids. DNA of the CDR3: TGTGCCAGCAGCCCACAGGGTGACACCGGGGAGCTGTTTTTT. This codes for CASSPQGDTGELFF.

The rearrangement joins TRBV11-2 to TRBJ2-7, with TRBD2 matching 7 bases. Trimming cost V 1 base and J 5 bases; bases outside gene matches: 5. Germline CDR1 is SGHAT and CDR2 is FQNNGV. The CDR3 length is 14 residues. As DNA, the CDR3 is TGTGCCAGCAGCTTAGTAGGGCGGGAGAACGAGCAGTACTTC. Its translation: CASSLVGRENEQYF. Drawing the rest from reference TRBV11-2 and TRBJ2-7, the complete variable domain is EAGVAQSPRYKIIEKRQSVAFWCNPISGHATLYWYQQILGQGPKLLIQFQNNGVVDDSQLPKDRFSAERLKGVDSTLKIQPAKLEDSAVYLCASSLVGRENEQYFGPGTRLTVT.

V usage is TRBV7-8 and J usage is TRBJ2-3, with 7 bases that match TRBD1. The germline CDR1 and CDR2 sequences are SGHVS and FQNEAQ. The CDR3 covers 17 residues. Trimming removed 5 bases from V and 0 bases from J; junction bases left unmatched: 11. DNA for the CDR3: TGTGCCAGCAGCCCCTACCAGACAGGGACAAGCACAGATACGCAGTATTTT. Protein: CASSPYQTGTSTDTQYF.

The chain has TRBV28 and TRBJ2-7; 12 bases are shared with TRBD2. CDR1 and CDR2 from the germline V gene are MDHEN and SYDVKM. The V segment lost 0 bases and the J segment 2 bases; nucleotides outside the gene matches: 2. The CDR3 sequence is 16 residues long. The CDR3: CASSLWASGRAYEQYF. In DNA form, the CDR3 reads TGTGCCAGCAGTTTATGGGCTAGCGGGAGGGCCTACGAGCAGTACTTC.